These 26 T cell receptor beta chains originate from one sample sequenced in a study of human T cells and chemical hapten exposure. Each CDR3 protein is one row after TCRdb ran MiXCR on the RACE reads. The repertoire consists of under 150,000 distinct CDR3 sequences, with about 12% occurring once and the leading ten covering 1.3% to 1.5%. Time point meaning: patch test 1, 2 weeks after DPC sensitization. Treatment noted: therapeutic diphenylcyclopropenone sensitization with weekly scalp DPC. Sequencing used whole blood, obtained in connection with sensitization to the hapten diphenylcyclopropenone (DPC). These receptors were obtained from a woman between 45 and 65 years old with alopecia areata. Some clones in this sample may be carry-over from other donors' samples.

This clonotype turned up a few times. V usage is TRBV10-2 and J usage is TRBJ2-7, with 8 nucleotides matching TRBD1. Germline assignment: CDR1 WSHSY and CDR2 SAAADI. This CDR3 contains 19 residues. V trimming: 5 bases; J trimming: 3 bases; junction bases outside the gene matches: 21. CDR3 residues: CASSSLPWTGPSPSYEQYF. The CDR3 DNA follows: TGCGCCAGCAGTTCCTTACCGTGGACAGGGCCCTCCCCTAGCTACGAGCAGTACTTC.

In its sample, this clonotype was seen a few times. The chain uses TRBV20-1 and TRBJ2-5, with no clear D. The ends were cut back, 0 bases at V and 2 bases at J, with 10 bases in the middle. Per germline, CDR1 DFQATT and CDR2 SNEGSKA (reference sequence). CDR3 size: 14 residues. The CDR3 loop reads CSARDGLGQETQYF. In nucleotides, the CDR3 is TGCAGTGCTAGAGACGGCCTAGGTCAAGAGACCCAGTACTTC.

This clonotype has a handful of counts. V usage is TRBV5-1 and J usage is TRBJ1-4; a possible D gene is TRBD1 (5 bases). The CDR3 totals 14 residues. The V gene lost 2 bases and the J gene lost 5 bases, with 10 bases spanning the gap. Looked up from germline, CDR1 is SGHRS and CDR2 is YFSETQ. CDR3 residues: CASSLRDLNEKLFF. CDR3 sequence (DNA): TGCGCCAGCAGCTTACGGGACCTAAATGAAAAACTGTTTTTT.

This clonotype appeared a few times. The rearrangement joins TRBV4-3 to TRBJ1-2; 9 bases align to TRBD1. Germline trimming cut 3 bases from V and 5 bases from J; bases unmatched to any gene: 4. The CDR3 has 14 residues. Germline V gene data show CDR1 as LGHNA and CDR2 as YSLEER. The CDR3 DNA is TGCGCCAGCAGCCAGGAAGGACAGGGGTATGGCTACACCTTC. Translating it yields CASSQEGQGYGYTF.

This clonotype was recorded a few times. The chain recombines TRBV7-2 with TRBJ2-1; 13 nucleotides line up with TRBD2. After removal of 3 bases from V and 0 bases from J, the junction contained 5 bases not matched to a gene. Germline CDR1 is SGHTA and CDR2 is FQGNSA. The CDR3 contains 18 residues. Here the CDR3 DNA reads TGTGCCAGCAGCTTCGGGACTAGCGGGGCGAGCTCCTACAATGAGCAGTTCTTC. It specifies CASSFGTSGASSYNEQFF.

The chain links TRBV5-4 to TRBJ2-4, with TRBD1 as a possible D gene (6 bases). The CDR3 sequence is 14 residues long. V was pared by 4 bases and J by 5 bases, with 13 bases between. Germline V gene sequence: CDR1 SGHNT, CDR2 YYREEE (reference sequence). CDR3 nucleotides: TGTGCCAGCAGCATCGGACAGACCGAAAACATTCAGTACTTC. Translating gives CASSIGQTENIQYF.

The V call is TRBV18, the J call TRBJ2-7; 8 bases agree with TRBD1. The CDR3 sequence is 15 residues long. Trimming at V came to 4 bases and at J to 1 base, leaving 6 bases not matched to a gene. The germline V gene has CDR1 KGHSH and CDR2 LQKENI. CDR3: CASSRAGTGSYEQYF. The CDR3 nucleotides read TGTGCCAGCTCACGGGCCGGGACAGGTTCCTACGAGCAGTACTTC.

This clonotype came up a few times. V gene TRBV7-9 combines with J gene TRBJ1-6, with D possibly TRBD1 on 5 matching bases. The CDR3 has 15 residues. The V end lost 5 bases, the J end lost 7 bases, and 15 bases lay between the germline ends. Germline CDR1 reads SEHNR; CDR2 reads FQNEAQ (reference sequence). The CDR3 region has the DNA TGTGCCAGCAGCCCAAAACGGGACGGAAATTCACCCCTCCACTTT. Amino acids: CASSPKRDGNSPLHF. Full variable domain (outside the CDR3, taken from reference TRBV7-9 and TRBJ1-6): DTGVSQNPRHKITKRGQNVTFRCDPISEHNRLYWYRQTLGQGPEFLTYFQNEAQLEKSRLLSDRFSAERPKGSFSTLEIQRTEQGDSAMYLCASSPKRDGNSPLHFGNGTRLTVT.

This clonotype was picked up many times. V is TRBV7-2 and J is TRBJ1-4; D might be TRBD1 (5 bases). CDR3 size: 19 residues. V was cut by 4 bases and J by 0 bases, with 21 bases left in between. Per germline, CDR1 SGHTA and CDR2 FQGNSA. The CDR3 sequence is CASSSPREGARATNEKLFF. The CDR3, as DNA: TGTGCCAGCAGCTCCCCCCGAGAAGGGGCTCGTGCAACTAATGAAAAACTGTTTTTT.

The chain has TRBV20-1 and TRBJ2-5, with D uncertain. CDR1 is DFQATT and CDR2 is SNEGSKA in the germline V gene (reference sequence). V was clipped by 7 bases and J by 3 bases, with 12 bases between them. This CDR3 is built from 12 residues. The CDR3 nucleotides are TGCAGTGGTGGGTTACTGGAAGAGACCCAGTACTTC. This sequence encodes CSGGLLEETQYF.

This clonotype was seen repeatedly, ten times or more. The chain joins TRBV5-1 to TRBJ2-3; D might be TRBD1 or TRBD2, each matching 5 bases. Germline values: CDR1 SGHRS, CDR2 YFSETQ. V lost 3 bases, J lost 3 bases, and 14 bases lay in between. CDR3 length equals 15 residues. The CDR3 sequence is CASSSGTGSTDTQYF. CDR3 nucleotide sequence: TGCGCCAGCAGCTCCGGGACGGGATCGACAGATACGCAGTATTTT.

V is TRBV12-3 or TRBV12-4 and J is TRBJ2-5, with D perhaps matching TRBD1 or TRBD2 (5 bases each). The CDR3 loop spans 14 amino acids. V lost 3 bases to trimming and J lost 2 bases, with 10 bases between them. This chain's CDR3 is CASSFGGDQETQYF. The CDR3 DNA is TGTGCCAGCAGTTTTGGGGGAGATCAAGAGACCCAGTACTTC.

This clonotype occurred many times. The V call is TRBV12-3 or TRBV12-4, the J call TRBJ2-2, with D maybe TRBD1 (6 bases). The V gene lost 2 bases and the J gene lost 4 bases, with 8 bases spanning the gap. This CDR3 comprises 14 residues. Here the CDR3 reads CASSLQGSTGELFF. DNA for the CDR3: TGTGCCAGCAGTTTACAGGGGAGCACCGGGGAGCTGTTTTTT.

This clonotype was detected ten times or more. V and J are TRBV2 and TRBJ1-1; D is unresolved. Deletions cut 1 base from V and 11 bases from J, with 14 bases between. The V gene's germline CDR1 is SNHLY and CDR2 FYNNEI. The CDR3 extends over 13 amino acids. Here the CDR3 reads CASSEGARMGAFF. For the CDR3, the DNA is TGTGCCAGCAGTGAAGGGGCCCGAATGGGGGCTTTCTTT. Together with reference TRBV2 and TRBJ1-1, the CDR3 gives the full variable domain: EPEVTQTPSHQVTQMGQEVILRCVPISNHLYFYWYRQILGQKVEFLVSFYNNEISEKSEIFDDQFSVERPDGSNFTLKIRSTKLEDSAMYFCASSEGARMGAFFGQGTRLTVV.

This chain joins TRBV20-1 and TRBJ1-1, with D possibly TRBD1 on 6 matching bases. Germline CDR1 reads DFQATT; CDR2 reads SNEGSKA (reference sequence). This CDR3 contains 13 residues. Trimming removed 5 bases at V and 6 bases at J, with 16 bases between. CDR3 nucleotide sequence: TGCAGTGCTCTGTACCTACAGGGCCCTGAAGCTTTCTTT. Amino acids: CSALYLQGPEAFF.

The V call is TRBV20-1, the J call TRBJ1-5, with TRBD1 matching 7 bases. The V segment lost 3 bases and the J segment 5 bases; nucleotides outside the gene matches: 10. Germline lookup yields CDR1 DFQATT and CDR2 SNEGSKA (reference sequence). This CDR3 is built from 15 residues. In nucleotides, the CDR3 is TGCAGTGCTAGGCTGGGACAGCGGGGGGATCAGCCCCAGCATTTT. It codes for CSARLGQRGDQPQHF.

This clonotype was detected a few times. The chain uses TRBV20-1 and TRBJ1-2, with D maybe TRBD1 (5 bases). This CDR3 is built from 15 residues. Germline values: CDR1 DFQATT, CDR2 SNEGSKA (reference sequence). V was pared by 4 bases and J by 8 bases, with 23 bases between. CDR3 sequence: CSAISGGEWERGYTF. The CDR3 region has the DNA TGCAGTGCTATTTCGGGGGGTGAGTGGGAGCGCGGCTACACCTTC.

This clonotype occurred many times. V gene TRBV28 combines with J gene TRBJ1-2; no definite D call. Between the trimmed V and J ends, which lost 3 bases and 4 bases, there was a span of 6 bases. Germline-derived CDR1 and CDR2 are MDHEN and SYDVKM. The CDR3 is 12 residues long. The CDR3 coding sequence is TGTGCCAGCAGTTTGGATGGCTATGGCTACACCTTC. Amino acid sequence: CASSLDGYGYTF.

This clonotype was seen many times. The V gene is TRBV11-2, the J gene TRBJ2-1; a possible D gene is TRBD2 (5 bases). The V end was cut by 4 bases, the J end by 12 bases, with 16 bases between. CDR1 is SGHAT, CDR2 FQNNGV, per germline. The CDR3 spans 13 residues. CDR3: CASSSNTRGWQFF. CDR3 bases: TGTGCCAGCAGCTCTAATACCCGGGGTTGGCAGTTCTTC.

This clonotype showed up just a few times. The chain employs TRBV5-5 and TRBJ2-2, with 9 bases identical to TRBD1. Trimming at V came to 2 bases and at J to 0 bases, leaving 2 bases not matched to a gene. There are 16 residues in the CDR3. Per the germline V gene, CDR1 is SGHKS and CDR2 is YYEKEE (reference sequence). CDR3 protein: CASSFRDRANTGELFF. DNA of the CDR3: TGTGCCAGCAGCTTTAGGGACAGGGCGAACACCGGGGAGCTGTTTTTT. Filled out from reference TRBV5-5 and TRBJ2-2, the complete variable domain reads DAGVTQSPTHLIKTRGQQVTLRCSPISGHKSVSWYQQVLGQGPQFIFQYYEKEERGRGNFPDRFSARQFPNYSSELNVNALLLGDSALYLCASSFRDRANTGELFFGEGSRLTVL.

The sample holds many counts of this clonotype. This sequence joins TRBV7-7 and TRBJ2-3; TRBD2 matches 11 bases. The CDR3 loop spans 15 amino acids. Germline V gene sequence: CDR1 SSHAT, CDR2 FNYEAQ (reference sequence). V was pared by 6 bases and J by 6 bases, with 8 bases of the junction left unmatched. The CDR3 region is CASSRLAGGPDTQYF. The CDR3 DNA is TGTGCCAGCAGTCGTCTAGCGGGAGGCCCGGATACGCAGTATTTT.

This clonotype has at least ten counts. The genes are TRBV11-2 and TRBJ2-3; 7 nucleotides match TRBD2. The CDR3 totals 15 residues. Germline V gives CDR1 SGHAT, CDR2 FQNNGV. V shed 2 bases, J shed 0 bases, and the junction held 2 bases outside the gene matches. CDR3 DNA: TGTGCCAGCAGCTTAACGGGGGGAAGCACAGATACGCAGTATTTT. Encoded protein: CASSLTGGSTDTQYF.

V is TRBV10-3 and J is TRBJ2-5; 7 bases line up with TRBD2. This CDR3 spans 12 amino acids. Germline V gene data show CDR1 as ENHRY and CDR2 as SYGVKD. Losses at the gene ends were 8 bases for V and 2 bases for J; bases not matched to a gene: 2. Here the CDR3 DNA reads TGTGCCATCGGGCGGGGGCAAGAGACCCAGTACTTC. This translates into CAIGRGQETQYF.

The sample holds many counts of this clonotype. Here the CDR3 reads CASSFPGTPYYGYTF. The CDR3 DNA follows: TGTGCCAGCAGCTTTCCCGGGACACCCTACTATGGCTACACCTTC. The chain employs TRBV5-6 and TRBJ1-2; a possible D gene is TRBD1 (6 bases). V dropped 2 bases and J dropped 3 bases, with 14 bases sitting between them. CDR3 size: 15 residues. CDR1 SGHDT and CDR2 YYEEEE come from the germline V gene.

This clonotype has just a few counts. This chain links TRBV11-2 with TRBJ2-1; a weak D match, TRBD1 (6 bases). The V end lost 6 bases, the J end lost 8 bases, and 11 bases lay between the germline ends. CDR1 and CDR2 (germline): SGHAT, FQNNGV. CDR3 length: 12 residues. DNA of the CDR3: TGTGCCAGCAGTAAACAGGGTTATGAGCAGTTCTTC. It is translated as CASSKQGYEQFF.

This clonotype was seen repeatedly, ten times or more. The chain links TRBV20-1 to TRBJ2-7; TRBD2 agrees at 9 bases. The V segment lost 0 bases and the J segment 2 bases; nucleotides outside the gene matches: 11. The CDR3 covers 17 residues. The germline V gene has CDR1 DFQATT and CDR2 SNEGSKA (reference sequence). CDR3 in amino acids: CSARDGTSKSRTYEQYF. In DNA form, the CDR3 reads TGCAGTGCTAGAGATGGGACTAGCAAAAGCCGCACCTACGAGCAGTACTTC.